This T cell receptor beta chain was captured in a study of siplizumab effects on memory and regulatory T cells. The protocol was immunoSEQ multiplex PCR, while the TCRdb copy is restricted to in-frame clones and leaves out a portion. The sample carries over 95,000 clones, just under 95% recorded once. Concerning this clone itself: Its antigen is not identified.

Germline CDR1 reads ENHRY; CDR2 reads SYGVKD. The CDR3 loop spans 12 amino acids. The V end lost 6 bases, the J end lost 0 bases, and 3 bases lay between the germline ends. The study's findings and limits: Alloreactive clones mapping to unstimulated subsets formed only a minor fraction.

Sequenced sample: non-Treg CD4+ T cells sorted from blood. The origin of this receptor is a human donor in good health. The chain recombines TRBV10-3 with TRBJ1-5; D call uncertain. The CDR3 sequence is CAISGSNQPQHF. The CDR3 bases are TGTGCCATCAGCGGTAGCAATCAGCCCCAGCATTTT.